The 21 T cell receptor beta chains below come from one sample, sequenced in a study of Ad26.COV2.S vaccination and SARS-CoV-2 variants. Produced via immunoSEQ multiplex PCR; TCRdb's table is partial and in-frame only. The sample consists of more than 150,000 clones, roughly 87% of them appearing once. Here the sequenced sample was peripheral blood, taken after recovery from COVID-19. These TCRs come from a human donor who had recovered from COVID-19.

The chain links TRBV6-1 to TRBJ2-3; D is ambiguous. Between the trimmed V and J ends, which lost 2 bases and 3 bases, there was a span of 12 bases. CDR3 size: 15 residues. Per the germline V gene, CDR1 is MNHNS and CDR2 is SASEGT. The CDR3, as DNA: TGTGCCAGCAGTGAACTCGATCGGGTGACAGATACGCAGTATTTT. It encodes CASSELDRVTDTQYF.

This chain uses TRBV30 with TRBJ2-3; TRBD2 matches at 8 bases. The germline V gene has CDR1 GTSNPN and CDR2 SVGIG (reference sequence). V lost 1 base and J lost 1; bases outside the gene matches: 1. The length of the CDR3 is 14 residues. The CDR3 coding sequence is TGTGCCTGGAGTGCGGGGGGGGGCACAGATACGCAGTATTTT. Translation gives CAWSAGGGTDTQYF.

The sample holds a few counts of this clone. V gene TRBV7-3 combines with J gene TRBJ1-6; 12 positions agree with TRBD1. The J segment lost 12 bases and the V segment lost 7 bases, leaving 7 bases of the junction unmatched. Germline assignment: CDR1 SGHTA and CDR2 FQGTGA. CDR3 length equals 14 residues. The CDR3: CASNSGTGGGPLHF. The CDR3 DNA sequence: TGTGCCAGCAACTCCGGGACAGGGGGCGGACCCCTCCACTTT.

This sequence joins TRBV3-1 (or the pseudogene TRBV3-2) and TRBJ1-2; no clear D gene. CDR3 length equals 13 residues. Per the germline V gene, CDR1 is LGHDT and CDR2 is YNNKEL (reference sequence). The V end was cut by 0 bases, the J end by 6 bases, with 8 bases between. The DNA for the CDR3 is TGTGCCAGCAGCCAAGAGGAGGGCCATGGCTACACCTTC. Its translation: CASSQEEGHGYTF.

The rearrangement joins TRBV19 to TRBJ2-7; tentatively, D is TRBD1 (6 bases). The V end lost 7 bases, the J end lost 3 bases, and 13 bases lay between the germline ends. From germline, CDR1 is LNHDA and CDR2 SQIVND (reference sequence). The CDR3 extends over 13 amino acids. CDR3: CASKGRGHYEQYF. The CDR3 DNA follows: TGTGCCAGTAAGGGCCGGGGACACTACGAGCAGTACTTC.

The chain uses TRBV7-9 and TRBJ2-7; D is ambiguous. Germline V CDR1 and CDR2: SEHNR, FQNEAQ (reference sequence). With 5 bases removed from V and 6 bases from J, the gap between germline ends came to 8 bases. CDR3 length: 11 residues. As DNA, the CDR3 is TGTGCCAGCAGCACCCGTCTCGAGCAGTACTTC. This sequence encodes CASSTRLEQYF. The full variable domain, its missing parts supplied by reference TRBV7-9 and TRBJ2-7, is DTGVSQNPRHKITKRGQNVTFRCDPISEHNRLYWYRQTLGQGPEFLTYFQNEAQLEKSRLLSDRFSAERPKGSFSTLEIQRTEQGDSAMYLCASSTRLEQYFGPGTRLTVT.

This clone was observed a single time. The chain carries TRBV5-1 and TRBJ1-1; D perhaps matches TRBD1 (5 bases). Germline CDR1 SGHRS, CDR2 YFSETQ. The ends were cut back, 3 bases at V and 1 base at J, with 10 bases in the middle. The CDR3 spans 14 residues. Here the CDR3 reads CASSSGFENTEAFF. The CDR3 coding sequence is TGCGCCAGCAGCTCAGGGTTTGAGAACACTGAAGCTTTCTTT.

A few counts support this clone. V is TRBV6-5 and J is TRBJ1-5; TRBD1 is a possible D gene (5 bases). This CDR3 has 16 residues. Germline V gene data show CDR1 as MNHEY and CDR2 as SVGAGI. Trimming removed 0 bases at V and 2 bases at J, with 11 bases between. The CDR3 region is CASSYSSIGGNQPQHF. The CDR3 DNA is TGTGCCAGCAGTTACTCGAGTATAGGGGGCAATCAGCCCCAGCATTTT.

The chain employs TRBV9 and TRBJ1-1; no definite D call. The CDR3 contains 16 residues. Per germline, CDR1 SGDLS and CDR2 YYNGEE. With 0 bases removed from V and 0 bases from J, the gap between germline ends came to 12 bases. CDR3 residues: CASSVVSGRMNTEAFF. Here the CDR3 DNA reads TGTGCCAGCAGCGTAGTATCCGGCCGCATGAACACTGAAGCTTTCTTT.

The chain has TRBV4-1 and TRBJ1-2, with D uncertain. The ends were cut back, 7 bases at V and 8 bases at J, with 14 bases in the middle. Per the germline V gene, CDR1 is MGHRA and CDR2 is YSYEKL. The CDR3 covers 12 residues. For the CDR3, the DNA is TGCGCCAGCAAGGGAGACTCCCAAGGCTACACCTTC. Its translation is CASKGDSQGYTF.

The CDR3 reads CASSLRDQNTGELFF. The DNA of the CDR3 is TGTGCCAGCAGCCTCCGGGACCAAAACACCGGGGAGCTGTTTTTT. V is TRBV7-9 and J is TRBJ2-2, with D tentatively TRBD1 or TRBD2 (5 bases each). The CDR3 contains 15 residues. V lost 5 bases, J lost 2 bases, and 12 bases lay in between. Germline V gene sequence: CDR1 SEHNR, CDR2 FQNEAQ (reference sequence).

The V call is TRBV18, the J call TRBJ1-3; D gene uncertain. The CDR3 consists of 15 residues. V shed 6 bases and J shed 0 bases, with 12 bases lying between them. Germline-derived CDR1 and CDR2 are KGHSH and LQKENI. Written as DNA, the CDR3 is TGTGCCAGCTCCCGAAACTTGCACTCTGGAAACACCATATATTTT. Protein sequence: CASSRNLHSGNTIYF.

In this sample, this clone turned up a few times. The V and J genes are TRBV6-1 and TRBJ2-1, with D uncertain. From germline, CDR1 is MNHNS and CDR2 SASEGT. There are 16 residues in the CDR3. Trimming removed 4 bases at V and 0 bases at J, with 13 bases between. The CDR3 here is CASSGSRRRSYNEQFF. The CDR3 DNA follows: TGTGCCAGCAGTGGGTCACGCCGACGCTCCTACAATGAGCAGTTCTTC.

The rearrangement uses TRBV4-2 and TRBJ1-4; 7 nucleotides align to TRBD1. The CDR3 totals 17 residues. Germline CDR1 and CDR2: LGHNA and YNFKEQ. The V gene end was trimmed by 0 bases and the J gene end by 0 bases; junction bases not matched to a gene: 4. The chain's CDR3 is CASSQEGGQATNEKLFF. The CDR3 nucleotides are TGTGCCAGCAGCCAAGAAGGTGGACAGGCAACTAATGAAAAACTGTTTTTT.

The rearrangement joins TRBV9 to TRBJ2-1; perhaps D is TRBD1 or TRBD2 (6 bases each). The CDR3 covers 15 residues. Germline V gives CDR1 SGDLS, CDR2 YYNGEE. Deletions cut 0 bases from V and 2 bases from J, with 9 bases between. Here the CDR3 reads CASSVEGGTYNEQFF. Here the CDR3 DNA reads TGTGCCAGCAGCGTAGAGGGGGGAACCTACAATGAGCAGTTCTTC.

The chain links TRBV21-1 to TRBJ2-7; the table's D call TRBD2 went unverified against the DNA. TRBV21-1 is a pseudogene. The length of the CDR3 is 17 residues. The CDR3 coding sequence is TGTGCCAGCACCAAAGAGGTCGGACTAGCGTATAACCACGAGCAGTACTTC. Encoded protein: CASTKEVGLAYNHEQYF.

The table lists this clone with a few counts. The chain employs TRBV9 and TRBJ1-1; 11 bases map to TRBD1. The germline V gene encodes CDR1 SGDLS and CDR2 YYNGEE. Trimming took 3 bases from V and 5 from J; bases not matched to a gene: 3. The CDR3 length is 14 residues. CDR3 in amino acids: CASSGGQGETEAFF. The CDR3 DNA reads as TGTGCCAGCAGCGGGGGACAGGGGGAAACTGAAGCTTTCTTT.

The chain combines TRBV6-1 with TRBJ2-7; tentative D call: TRBD2 (6 bases). This CDR3 spans 17 amino acids. Trimming pared 0 bases from V and 4 bases from J, leaving 19 bases between. Germline CDR1 is MNHNS and CDR2 is SASEGT. The CDR3 sequence is CASSEAPTGLFAYEQYF. The CDR3 DNA reads TGTGCCAGCAGTGAAGCACCCACGGGACTTTTCGCTTACGAGCAGTACTTC.

This clone was seen just once. The genes are TRBV25-1 and TRBJ2-1; a possible D gene is TRBD1 (7 bases). The CDR3 consists of 14 residues. Germline V lookup: CDR1 MGHDK, CDR2 SYGVNS. The V end lost 6 bases, the J end lost 0 bases, and 9 bases lay between the germline ends. This chain's CDR3 is CASREGASYNEQFF. The CDR3 DNA follows: TGTGCCAGCAGGGAGGGGGCCTCCTACAATGAGCAGTTCTTC.

This clone was recorded once. This chain uses TRBV25-1 with TRBJ1-4, with unresolved D. The germline gives CDR1 MGHDK, CDR2 SYGVNS. The CDR3 covers 15 residues. V lost 1 base, J lost 8 bases, and 14 bases lay in between. CDR3 DNA sequence: TGTGCCAGCAGTGAATCATTGGGGTTCACGGAAAAACTGTTTTTT. It specifies CASSESLGFTEKLFF.

The rearrangement joins TRBV11-3 to TRBJ2-1; 10 bases align to TRBD2. The length of the CDR3 is 20 residues. From germline, CDR1 is SGHNT and CDR2 YENEEA. With 4 bases clipped from V and 4 bases from J, the junction kept 19 bases outside the gene matches. CDR3 region: CASSSSQGSGGPTKYNEQFF. For the CDR3, the DNA is TGTGCCAGCAGCTCCAGTCAGGGTAGCGGGGGGCCAACTAAATACAATGAGCAGTTCTTC.